This TCR beta chain came from a study of blood T cell repertoires in COVID-19. Study background: The analysed material was cDNA or gDNA that came from T cells, B-cell-depleted T cells, or PBMCs.

Source study methods: Reference gene primer amplification yielded estimated nucleated cell counts. Libraries were prepared by immunoSEQ multiplex PCR; TCRdb keeps only in-frame clonotypes and omits some of them. The DNA gave D and trimming, while V, J and clone size come from that table. The repertoire holds 150,000 to 200,000 clones, with roughly 85% as singletons. The germline V gene encodes CDR1 KGHSH and CDR2 LQKENI. The V segment lost 6 bases and the J segment 8 bases; nucleotides outside the gene matches: 9. This CDR3 has 16 amino acids. The chain links TRBV18 to TRBJ2-2, with 13 bases identical to TRBD2. This clonotype originated in a young woman with acute or convalescent COVID-19. Sequencing was done on a sample of peripheral blood. CDR3 residues: CASSPRLAGGSGELFF. The CDR3 bases are TGTGCCAGCTCTCCGAGACTAGCGGGAGGTTCAGGGGAGCTGTTTTTT.